The 5 T cell receptor beta chains listed next were all sequenced from one sample in a study of CD8 T cells in ankylosing spondylitis. MiXCR was run by TCRdb on the 5' RACE reads, yielding one entry per CDR3 protein. Of approximately 260,000 distinct CDR3 sequences in the sample, around 9.2% were seen once. The material sequenced was blood, either unsorted or a sorted T cell fraction (not recorded which). These receptors all stem from a male donor with ankylosing spondylitis or in good health (not recorded which).

This clonotype was recorded many times. This chain uses TRBV28 with TRBJ2-7; perhaps D is TRBD1 or TRBD2 (5 bases each). The germline gives CDR1 MDHEN, CDR2 SYDVKM. The V end lost 7 bases, the J end lost 2 bases, and 15 bases lay between the germline ends. CDR3 length equals 14 residues. The CDR3 nucleotides are TGTGCCAGCAACTCCCCGAGAGGGGCCTACGAGCAGTACTTC. It codes for CASNSPRGAYEQYF. The complete variable domain, with remaining parts taken from reference TRBV28 and TRBJ2-7, reads DVKVTQSSRYLVKRTGEKVFLECVQDMDHENMFWYRQDPGLGLRLIYFSYDVKMKEKGDIPEGYSVSREKKERFSLILESASTNQTSMYLCASNSPRGAYEQYFGPGTRLTVT.

V is TRBV19 and J is TRBJ2-1; D may match TRBD1 or TRBD2 (5 bases each). The CDR3 totals 17 residues. CDR1 is LNHDA and CDR2 is SQIVND in the germline V gene (reference sequence). Trimming stripped 8 bases from V and 4 bases from J, with 24 bases between. The DNA of the CDR3 is TGTGCCAGTCGGACTTCTCAAGGGGCCACACCTTACAATGAGCAGTTCTTC. Translated: CASRTSQGATPYNEQFF.

The table lists this clonotype with many counts. The V gene is TRBV7-6, the J gene TRBJ2-7; 8 positions agree with TRBD2. V lost 6 bases, J lost 0 bases, and 10 bases stayed unmatched. The CDR3 is 16 residues long. The germline gives CDR1 SGHVS, CDR2 FNYEAQ. The CDR3 DNA reads as TGTGCCAGCAGTCCCATGGGCGGGACTAGCTCCTACGAGCAGTACTTC. This gives the protein CASSPMGGTSSYEQYF.

Written as DNA, the CDR3 is TGTGCCAGCAGCTTAGGGGGGGAGCGCGAGCAGTACTTC. Translation gives CASSLGGEREQYF. This chain connects TRBV7-8 to TRBJ2-7, with a weak D call TRBD2 (6 bases). The V end was cut by 1 base, the J end by 6 bases, with 10 bases between. Germline V gene data show CDR1 as SGHVS and CDR2 as FQNEAQ. The CDR3 has 13 amino acids.

There are many counts of this clonotype. The J gene is TRBJ2-2, the V gene TRBV27; 7 positions match TRBD2. This CDR3 is 14 amino acids long. V shed 7 bases, J shed 6 bases, and the junction held 8 bases outside the gene matches. Per germline, CDR1 MNHEY and CDR2 SMNVEV (reference sequence). The chain's CDR3 is CASTWGGSAGELFF. CDR3 in DNA: TGTGCCAGCACCTGGGGGGGGAGTGCCGGGGAGCTGTTTTTT.